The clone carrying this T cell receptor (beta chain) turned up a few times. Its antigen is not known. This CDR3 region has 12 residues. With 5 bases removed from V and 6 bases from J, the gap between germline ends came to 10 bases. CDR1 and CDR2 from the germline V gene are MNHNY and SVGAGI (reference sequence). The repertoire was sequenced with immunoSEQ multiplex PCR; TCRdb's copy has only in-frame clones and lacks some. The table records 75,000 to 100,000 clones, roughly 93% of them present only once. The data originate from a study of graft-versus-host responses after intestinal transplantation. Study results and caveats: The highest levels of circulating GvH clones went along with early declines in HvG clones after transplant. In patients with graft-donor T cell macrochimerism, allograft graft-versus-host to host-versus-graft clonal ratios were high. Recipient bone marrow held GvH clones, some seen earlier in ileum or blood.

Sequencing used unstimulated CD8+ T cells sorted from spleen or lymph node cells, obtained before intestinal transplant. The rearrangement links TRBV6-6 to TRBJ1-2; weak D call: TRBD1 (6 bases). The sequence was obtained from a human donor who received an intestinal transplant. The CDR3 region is CASSTGRDGYTF. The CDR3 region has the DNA TGTGCCAGCAGTACAGGGAGAGATGGCTACACCTTC.